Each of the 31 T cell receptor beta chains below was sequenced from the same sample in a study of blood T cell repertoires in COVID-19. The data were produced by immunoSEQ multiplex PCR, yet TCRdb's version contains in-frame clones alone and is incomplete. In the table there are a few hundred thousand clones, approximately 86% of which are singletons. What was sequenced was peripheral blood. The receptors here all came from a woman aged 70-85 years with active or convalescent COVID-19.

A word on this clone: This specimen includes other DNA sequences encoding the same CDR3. The CDR3 sequence is CATSRELRATNEKLFF. The DNA of the CDR3 is TGTGCCACCAGCAGAGAGCTACGGGCAACTAATGAAAAACTGTTTTTT. V is TRBV15 and J is TRBJ1-4; D uncertain. V dropped 0 bases and J dropped 0 bases, with 8 bases sitting between them. This CDR3 contains 16 residues. In germline, CDR1 is LNHNV, CDR2 YYDKDF (reference sequence). The full variable domain, completed using reference TRBV15 and TRBJ1-4, is DAMVIQNPRYQVTQFGKPVTLSCSQTLNHNVMYWYQQKSSQAPKLLFHYYDKDFNNEADTPDNFQSRRPNTSFCFLDIRSPGLGDTAMYLCATSRELRATNEKLFFGSGTQLSVL.

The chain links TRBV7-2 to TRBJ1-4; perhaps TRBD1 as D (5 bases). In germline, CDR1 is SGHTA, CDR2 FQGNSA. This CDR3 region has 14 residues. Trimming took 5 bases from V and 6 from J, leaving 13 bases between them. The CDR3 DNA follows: TGTGCCAGCAGCCTTGACAGATGGGATGAAAAACTGTTTTTT. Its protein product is CASSLDRWDEKLFF.

CDR3 loop: CASSELETAYYGYTF. The CDR3 DNA reads as TGTGCCAGCAGTGAATTGGAGACAGCGTACTATGGCTACACCTTC. The rearrangement joins TRBV25-1 to TRBJ1-2; TRBD1 might be the D (5 bases). Trimming stripped 1 base from V and 3 bases from J, with 12 bases between. The CDR3 spans 15 residues. Per the germline V gene, CDR1 is MGHDK and CDR2 is SYGVNS.

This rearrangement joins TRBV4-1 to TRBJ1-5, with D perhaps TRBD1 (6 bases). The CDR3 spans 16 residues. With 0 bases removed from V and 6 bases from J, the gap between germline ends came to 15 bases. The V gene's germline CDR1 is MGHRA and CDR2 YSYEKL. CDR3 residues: CASSQEEGGGSQPQHF. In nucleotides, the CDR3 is TGCGCCAGCAGCCAAGAAGAGGGGGGGGGATCTCAGCCCCAGCATTTT.

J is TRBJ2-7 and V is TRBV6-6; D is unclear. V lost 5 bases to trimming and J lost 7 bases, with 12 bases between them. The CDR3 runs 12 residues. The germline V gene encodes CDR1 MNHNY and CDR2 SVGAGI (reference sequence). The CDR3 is CASSTVPGEQYF. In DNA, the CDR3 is TGTGCCAGCAGTACAGTACCAGGAGAGCAGTACTTC.

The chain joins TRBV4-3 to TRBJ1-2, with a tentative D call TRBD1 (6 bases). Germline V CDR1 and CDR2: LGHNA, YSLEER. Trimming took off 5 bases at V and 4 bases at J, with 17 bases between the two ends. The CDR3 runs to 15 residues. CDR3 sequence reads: CASSKLGGRGYGYTF. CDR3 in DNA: TGCGCCAGCAGCAAGCTAGGGGGTCGAGGCTATGGCTACACCTTC.

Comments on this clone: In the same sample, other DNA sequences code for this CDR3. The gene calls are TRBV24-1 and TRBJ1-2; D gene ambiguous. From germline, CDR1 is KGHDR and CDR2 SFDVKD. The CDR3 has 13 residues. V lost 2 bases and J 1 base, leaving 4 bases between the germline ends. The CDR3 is CATSDSVNYGYTF. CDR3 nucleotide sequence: TGTGCCACCAGTGATTCCGTTAACTATGGCTACACCTTC.

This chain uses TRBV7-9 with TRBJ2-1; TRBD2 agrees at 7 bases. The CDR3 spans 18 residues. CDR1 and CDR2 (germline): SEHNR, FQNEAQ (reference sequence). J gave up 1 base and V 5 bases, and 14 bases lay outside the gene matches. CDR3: CASSPLLSRRGSYNEQFF. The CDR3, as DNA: TGTGCCAGCAGCCCACTCCTCTCTCGGCGGGGGTCCTACAATGAGCAGTTCTTC.

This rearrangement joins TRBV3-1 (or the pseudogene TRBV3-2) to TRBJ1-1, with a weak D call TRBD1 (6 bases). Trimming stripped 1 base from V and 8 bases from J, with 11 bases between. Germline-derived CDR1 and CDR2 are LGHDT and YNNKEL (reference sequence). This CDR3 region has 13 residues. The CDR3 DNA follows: TGTGCCAGCAGCCAAGTCAAGGACAGCGAAGCTTTCTTT. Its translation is CASSQVKDSEAFF.

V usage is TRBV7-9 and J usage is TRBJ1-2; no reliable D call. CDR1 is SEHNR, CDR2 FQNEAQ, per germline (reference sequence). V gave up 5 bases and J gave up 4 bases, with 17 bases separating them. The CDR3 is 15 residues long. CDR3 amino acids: CASSEYAGGGYGYTF. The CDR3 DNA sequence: TGTGCCAGCAGCGAATATGCAGGAGGAGGCTATGGCTACACCTTC.

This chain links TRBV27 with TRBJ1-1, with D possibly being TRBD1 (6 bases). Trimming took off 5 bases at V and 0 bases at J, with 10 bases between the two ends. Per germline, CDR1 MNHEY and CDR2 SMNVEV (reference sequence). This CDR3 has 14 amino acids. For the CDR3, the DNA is TGTGCCAGCAGTCCGGACAGTGTGAACACTGAAGCTTTCTTT. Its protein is CASSPDSVNTEAFF.

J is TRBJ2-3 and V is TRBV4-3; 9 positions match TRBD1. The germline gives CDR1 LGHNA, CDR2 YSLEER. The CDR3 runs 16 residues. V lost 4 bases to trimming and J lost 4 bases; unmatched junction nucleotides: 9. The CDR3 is CASSRTGAAGSDTQYF. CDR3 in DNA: TGCGCCAGCAGCCGGACAGGGGCCGCCGGGTCAGATACGCAGTATTTT.

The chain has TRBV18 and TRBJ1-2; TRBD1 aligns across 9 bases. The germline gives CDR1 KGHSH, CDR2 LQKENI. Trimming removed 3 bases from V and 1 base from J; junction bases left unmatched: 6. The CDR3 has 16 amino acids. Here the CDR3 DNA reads TGTGCCAGCTCACCCGAGGGACAGGGCTTTAACTATGGCTACACCTTC. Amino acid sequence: CASSPEGQGFNYGYTF.

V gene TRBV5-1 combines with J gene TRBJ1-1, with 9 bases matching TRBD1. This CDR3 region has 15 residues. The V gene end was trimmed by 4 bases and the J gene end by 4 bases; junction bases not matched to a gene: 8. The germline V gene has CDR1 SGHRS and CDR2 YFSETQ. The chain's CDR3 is CASSPRTGEGTEAFF. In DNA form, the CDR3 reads TGCGCCAGCAGCCCGAGGACAGGGGAGGGCACTGAAGCTTTCTTT.

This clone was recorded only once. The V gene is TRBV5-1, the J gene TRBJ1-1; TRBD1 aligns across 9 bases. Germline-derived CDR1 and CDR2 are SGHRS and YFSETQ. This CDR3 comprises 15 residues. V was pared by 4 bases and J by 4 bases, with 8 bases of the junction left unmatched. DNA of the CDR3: TGCGCCAGCAGCCCGGGACAGGGTTGGAGCACTGAAGCTTTCTTT. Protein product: CASSPGQGWSTEAFF.

The DNA for the CDR3 is TGTGCCAGCAGCCTCGACAGTCTGGCCTACAATGAGCAGTTCTTC. This sequence encodes CASSLDSLAYNEQFF. The rearrangement uses TRBV3-1 (or the pseudogene TRBV3-2) and TRBJ2-1; TRBD1 might be the D (5 bases). The CDR3 totals 15 residues. Germline loops: CDR1 LGHDT, CDR2 YNNKEL (reference sequence). Trimming stripped 4 bases from V and 2 bases from J, with 12 bases between.

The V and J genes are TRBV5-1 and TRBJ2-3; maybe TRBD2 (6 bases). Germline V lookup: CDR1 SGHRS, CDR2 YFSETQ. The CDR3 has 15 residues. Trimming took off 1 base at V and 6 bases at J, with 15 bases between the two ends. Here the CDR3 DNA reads TGCGCCAGCAGCTTGAGGGGACTCGAGATGGATACGCAGTATTTT. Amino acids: CASSLRGLEMDTQYF.

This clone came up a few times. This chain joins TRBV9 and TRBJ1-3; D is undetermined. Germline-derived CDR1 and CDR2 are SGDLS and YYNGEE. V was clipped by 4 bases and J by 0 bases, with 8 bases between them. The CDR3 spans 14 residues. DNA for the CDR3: TGTGCCAGCAGCCCCCGGAGCTCTGGAAACACCATATATTTT. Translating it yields CASSPRSSGNTIYF.

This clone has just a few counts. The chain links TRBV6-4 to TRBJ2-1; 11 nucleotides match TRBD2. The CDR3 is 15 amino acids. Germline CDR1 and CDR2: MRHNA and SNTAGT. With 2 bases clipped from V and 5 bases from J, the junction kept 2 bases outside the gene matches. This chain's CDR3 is CASSDTSGGHNEQFF. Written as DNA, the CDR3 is TGTGCCAGCAGTGACACTAGCGGGGGACACAATGAGCAGTTCTTC.

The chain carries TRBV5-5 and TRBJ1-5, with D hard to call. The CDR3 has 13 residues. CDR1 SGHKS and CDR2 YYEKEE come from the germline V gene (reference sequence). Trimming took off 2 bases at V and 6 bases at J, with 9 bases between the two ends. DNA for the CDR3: TGTGCCAGCAGCTTTGGGCGGGCTCAGCCCCAGCATTTT. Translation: CASSFGRAQPQHF.

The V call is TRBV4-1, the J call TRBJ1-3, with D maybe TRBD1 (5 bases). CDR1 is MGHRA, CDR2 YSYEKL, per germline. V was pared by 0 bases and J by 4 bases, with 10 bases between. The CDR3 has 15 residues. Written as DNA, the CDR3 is TGCGCCAGCAGCCAAGAAGCGCAGGGAGGAAACACCATATATTTT. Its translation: CASSQEAQGGNTIYF.

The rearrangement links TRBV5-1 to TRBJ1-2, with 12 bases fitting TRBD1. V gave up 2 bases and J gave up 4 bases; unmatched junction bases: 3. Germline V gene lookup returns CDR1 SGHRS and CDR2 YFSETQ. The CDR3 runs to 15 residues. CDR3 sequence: CASSLVGQGAYGYTF. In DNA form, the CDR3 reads TGCGCCAGCAGCTTAGTGGGACAGGGGGCCTATGGCTACACCTTC.

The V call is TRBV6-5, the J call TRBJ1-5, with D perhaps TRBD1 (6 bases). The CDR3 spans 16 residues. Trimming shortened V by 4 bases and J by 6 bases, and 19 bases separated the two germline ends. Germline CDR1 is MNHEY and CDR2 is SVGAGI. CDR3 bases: TGTGCCAGCAGTTCTACCGCGGGGGCGCCCAGTCAGCCCCAGCATTTT. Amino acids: CASSSTAGAPSQPQHF.

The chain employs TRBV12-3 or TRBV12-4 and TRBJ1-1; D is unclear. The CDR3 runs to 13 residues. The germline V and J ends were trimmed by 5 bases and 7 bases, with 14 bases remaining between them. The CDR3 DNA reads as TGTGCCAGCAGTGAATCCGGGAGCTTTGAAGCTTTCTTT. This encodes CASSESGSFEAFF.

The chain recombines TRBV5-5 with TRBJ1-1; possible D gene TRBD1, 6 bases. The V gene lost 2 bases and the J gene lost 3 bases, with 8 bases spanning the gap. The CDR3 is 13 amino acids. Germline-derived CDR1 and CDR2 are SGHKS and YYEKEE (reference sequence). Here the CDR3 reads CASSFKGDTEAFF. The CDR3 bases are TGTGCCAGCAGCTTTAAGGGGGACACTGAAGCTTTCTTT. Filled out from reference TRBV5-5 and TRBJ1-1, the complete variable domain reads DAGVTQSPTHLIKTRGQQVTLRCSPISGHKSVSWYQQVLGQGPQFIFQYYEKEERGRGNFPDRFSARQFPNYSSELNVNALLLGDSALYLCASSFKGDTEAFFGQGTRLTVV.

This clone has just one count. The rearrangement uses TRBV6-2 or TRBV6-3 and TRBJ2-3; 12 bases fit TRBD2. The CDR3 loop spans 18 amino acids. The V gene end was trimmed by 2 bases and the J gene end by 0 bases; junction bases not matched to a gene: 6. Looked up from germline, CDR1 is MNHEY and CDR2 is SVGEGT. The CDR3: CASSYTLAGGHSTDTQYF. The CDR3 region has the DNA TGTGCCAGCAGTTACACCCTAGCGGGGGGGCATAGCACAGATACGCAGTATTTT.

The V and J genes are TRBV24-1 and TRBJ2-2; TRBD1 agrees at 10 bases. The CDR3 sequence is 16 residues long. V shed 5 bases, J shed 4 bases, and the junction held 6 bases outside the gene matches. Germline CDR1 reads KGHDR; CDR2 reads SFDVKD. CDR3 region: CATSAPGQGSTGELFF. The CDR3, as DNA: TGTGCCACCAGTGCCCCGGGACAGGGGAGCACCGGGGAGCTGTTTTTT.

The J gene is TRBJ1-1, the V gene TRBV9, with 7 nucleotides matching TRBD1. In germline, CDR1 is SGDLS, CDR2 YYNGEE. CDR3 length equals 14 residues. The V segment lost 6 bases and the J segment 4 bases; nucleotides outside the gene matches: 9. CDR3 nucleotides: TGTGCCAGCACCCGACGGGCAGGGGGCACTGAAGCTTTCTTT. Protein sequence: CASTRRAGGTEAFF.

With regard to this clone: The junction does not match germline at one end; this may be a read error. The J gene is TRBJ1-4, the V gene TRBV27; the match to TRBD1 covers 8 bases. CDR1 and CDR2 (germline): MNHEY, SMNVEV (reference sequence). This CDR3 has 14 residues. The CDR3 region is CATSSGQVNEKLFF. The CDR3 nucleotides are TGTGCCACCAGTTCGGGACAGGTGAATGAAAAACTGTTTTTT.

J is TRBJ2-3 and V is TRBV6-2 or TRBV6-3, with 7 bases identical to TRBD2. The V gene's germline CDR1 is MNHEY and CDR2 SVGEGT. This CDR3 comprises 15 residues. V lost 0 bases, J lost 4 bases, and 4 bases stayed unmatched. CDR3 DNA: TGTGCCAGCAGTTACTCGGGACTAAAAGCAGATACGCAGTATTTT. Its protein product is CASSYSGLKADTQYF.

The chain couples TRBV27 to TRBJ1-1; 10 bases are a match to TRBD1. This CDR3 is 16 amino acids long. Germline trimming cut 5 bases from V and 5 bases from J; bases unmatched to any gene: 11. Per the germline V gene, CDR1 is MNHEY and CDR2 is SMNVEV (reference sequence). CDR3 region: CASSTLTGGLFTEAFF. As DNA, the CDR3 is TGTGCCAGCAGTACTTTGACAGGGGGCCTGTTTACTGAAGCTTTCTTT.